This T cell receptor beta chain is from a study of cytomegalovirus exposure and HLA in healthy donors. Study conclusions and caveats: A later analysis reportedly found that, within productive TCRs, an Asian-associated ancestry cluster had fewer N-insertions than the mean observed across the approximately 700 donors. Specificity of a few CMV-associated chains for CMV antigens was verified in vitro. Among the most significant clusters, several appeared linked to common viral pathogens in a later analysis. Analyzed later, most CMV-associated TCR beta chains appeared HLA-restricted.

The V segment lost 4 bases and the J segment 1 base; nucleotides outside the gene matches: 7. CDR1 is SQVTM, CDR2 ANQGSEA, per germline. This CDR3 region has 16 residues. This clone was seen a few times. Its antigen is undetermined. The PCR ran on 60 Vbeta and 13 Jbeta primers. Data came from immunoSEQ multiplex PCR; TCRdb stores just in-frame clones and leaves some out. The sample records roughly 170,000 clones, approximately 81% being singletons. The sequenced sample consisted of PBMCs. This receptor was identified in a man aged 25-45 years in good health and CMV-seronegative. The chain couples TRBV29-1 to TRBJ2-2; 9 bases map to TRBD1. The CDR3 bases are TGCAGCGTTGGGGGCCCGGGACAGGGGAACACCGGGGAGCTGTTTTTT. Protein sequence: CSVGGPGQGNTGELFF.